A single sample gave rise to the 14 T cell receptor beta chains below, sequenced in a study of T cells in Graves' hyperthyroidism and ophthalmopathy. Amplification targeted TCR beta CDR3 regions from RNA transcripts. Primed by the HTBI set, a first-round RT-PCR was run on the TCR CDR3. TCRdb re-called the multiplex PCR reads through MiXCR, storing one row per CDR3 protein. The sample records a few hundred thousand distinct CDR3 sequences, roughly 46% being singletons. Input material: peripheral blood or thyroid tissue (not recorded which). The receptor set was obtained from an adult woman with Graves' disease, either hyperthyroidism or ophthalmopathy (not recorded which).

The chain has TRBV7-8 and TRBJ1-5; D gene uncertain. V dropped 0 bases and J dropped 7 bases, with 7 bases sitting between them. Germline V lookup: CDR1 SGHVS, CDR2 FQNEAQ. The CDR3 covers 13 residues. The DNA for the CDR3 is TGTGCCAGCAGCTTAGCCGGGAAGCAGCCCCAGCATTTT. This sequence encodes CASSLAGKQPQHF. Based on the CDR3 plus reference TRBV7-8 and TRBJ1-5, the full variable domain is GAGVSQSPRYKVAKRGQDVALRCDPISGHVSLFWYQQALGQGPEFLTYFQNEAQLDKSGLPSDRFFAERPEGSVSTLKIQRTQQEDSAVYLCASSLAGKQPQHFGDGTRLSIL.

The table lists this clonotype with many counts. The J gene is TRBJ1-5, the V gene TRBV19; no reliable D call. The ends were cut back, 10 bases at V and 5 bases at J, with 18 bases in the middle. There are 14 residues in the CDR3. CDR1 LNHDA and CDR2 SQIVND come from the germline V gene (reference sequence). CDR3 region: CATESSGDYQPQHF. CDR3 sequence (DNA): TGTGCCACCGAGTCGTCAGGAGACTATCAGCCCCAGCATTTT.

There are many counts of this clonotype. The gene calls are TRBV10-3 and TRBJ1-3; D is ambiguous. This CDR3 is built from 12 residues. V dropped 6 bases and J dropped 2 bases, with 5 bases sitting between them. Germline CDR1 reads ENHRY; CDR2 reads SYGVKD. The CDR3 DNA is TGTGCCATCAGAACGGCTGGAAACACCATATATTTT. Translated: CAIRTAGNTIYF.

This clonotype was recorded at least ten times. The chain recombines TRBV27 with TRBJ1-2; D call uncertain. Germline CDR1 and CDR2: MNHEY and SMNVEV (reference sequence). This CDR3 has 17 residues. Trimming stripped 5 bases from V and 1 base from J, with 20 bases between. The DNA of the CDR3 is TGTGCCAGCAGTCCATCCGGAGCTCACGTACGTAACTATGGCTACACCTTC. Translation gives CASSPSGAHVRNYGYTF.

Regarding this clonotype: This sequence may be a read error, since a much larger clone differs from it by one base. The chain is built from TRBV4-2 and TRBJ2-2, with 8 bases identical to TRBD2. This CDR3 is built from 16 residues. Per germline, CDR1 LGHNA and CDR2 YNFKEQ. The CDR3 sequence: CVSSQDRGGWTGELFF. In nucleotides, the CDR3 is TGTGTCAGCAGCCAAGATCGCGGGGGGTGGACCGGGGAGCTGTTTTTT.

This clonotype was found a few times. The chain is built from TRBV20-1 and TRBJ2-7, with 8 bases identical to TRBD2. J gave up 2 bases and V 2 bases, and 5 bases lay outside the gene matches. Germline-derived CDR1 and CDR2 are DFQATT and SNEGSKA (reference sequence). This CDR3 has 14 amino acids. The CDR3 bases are TGCAGTGCTAGACTAGCGGGTAATACCTACGAGCAGTACTTC. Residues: CSARLAGNTYEQYF.

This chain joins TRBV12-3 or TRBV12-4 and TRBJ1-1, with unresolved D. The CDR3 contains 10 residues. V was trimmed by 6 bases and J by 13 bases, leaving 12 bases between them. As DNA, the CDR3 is TGTGCCAGCAGGCTAGCGGGAGTTTTCTTT. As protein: CASRLAGVFF.

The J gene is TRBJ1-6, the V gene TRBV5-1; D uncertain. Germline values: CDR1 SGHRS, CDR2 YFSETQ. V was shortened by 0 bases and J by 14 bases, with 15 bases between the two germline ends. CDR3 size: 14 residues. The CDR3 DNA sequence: TGCGCCAGCAGCTTGGCGGCAGGCGATGGGGCCCTCCACTTT. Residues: CASSLAAGDGALHF. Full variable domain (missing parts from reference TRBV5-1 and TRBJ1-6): KAGVTQTPRYLIKTRGQQVTLSCSPISGHRSVSWYQQTPGQGLQFLFEYFSETQRNKGNFPGRFSGRQFSNSRSEMNVSTLELGDSALYLCASSLAAGDGALHFGNGTRLTVT.

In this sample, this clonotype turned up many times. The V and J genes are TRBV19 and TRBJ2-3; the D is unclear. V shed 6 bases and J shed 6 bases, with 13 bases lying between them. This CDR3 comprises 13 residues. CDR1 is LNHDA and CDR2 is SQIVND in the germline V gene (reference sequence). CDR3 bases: TGTGCCAGTAGGTTTTCTTCCGGGGATACGCAGTATTTT. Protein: CASRFSSGDTQYF.

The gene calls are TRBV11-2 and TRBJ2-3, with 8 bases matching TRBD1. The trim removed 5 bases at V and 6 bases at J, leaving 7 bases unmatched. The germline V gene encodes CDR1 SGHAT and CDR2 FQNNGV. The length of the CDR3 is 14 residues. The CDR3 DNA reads TGTGCCAGCAGCCGCGGACAGGGAGGTGATACGCAGTATTTT. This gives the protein CASSRGQGGDTQYF.

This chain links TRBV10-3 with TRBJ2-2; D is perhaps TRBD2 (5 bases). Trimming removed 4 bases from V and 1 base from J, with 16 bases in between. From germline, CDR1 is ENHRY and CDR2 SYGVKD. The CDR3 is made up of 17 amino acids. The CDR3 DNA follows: TGTGCCATCAGTGGTTACGGGAAGGGCGAGAACACCGGGGAGCTGTTTTTT. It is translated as CAISGYGKGENTGELFF.

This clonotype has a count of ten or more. The CDR3 DNA reads TGTGCCAGCAACGGTGGGGCTGAAGCTTTCTTT. The encoded protein is CASNGGAEAFF. The chain carries TRBV7-9 and TRBJ1-1; D is uncertain. The germline CDR1 and CDR2 sequences are SEHNR and FQNEAQ (reference sequence). V was cut by 7 bases and J by 6 bases, with 9 bases left in between. The CDR3 length is 11 residues.

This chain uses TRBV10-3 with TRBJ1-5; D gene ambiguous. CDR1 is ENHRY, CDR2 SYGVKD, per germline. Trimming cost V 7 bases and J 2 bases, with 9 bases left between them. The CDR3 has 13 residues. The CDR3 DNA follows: TGTGCCATCACCTCTGGGGGCAATCAGCCCCAGCATTTT. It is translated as CAITSGGNQPQHF.

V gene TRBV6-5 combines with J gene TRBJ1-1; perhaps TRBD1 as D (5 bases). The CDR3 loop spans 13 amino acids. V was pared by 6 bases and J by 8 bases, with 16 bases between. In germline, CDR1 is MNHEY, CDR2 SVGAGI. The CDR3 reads CASSRGRGGEAFF. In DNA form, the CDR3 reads TGTGCCAGCAGCCGGGGGAGGGGCGGGGAAGCTTTCTTT.